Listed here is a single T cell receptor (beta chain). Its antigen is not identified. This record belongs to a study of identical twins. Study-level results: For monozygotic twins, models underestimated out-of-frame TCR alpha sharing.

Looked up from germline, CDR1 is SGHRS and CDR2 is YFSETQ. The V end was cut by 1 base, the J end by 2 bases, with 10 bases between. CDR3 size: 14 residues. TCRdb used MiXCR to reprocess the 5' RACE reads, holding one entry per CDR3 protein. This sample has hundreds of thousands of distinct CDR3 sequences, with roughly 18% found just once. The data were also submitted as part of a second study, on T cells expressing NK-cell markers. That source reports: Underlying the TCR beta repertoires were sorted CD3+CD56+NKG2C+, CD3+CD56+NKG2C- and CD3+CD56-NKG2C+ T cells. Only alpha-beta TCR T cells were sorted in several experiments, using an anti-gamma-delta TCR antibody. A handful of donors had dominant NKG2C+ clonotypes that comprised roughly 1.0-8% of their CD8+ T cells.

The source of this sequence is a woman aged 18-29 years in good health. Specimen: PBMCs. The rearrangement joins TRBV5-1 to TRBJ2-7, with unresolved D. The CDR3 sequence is CASSLYGNPYEQYF. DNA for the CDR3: TGCGCCAGCAGCTTGTATGGCAACCCCTACGAGCAGTACTTC.